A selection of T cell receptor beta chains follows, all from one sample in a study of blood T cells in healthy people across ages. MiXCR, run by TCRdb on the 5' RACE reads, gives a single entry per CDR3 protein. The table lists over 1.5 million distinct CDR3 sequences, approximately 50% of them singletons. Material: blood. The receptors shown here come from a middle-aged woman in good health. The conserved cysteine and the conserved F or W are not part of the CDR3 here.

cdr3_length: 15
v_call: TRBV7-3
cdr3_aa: ASSSQGDRASNQPQH

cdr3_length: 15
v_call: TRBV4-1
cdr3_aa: ASETSGGASSYNEQY

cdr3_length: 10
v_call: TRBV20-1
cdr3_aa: SASVTLGEQF

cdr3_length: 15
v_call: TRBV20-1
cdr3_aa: SARDGAGVMGNQPQH

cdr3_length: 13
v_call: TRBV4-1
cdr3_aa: ASSNVPGQGCGYT

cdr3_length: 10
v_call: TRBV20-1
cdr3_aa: SAREISQPQH

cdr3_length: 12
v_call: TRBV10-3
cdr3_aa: AISQTSPPDTQY

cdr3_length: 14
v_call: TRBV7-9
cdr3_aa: ASSFRTAIPNYGYT

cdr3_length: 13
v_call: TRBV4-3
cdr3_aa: ASSQDRSGQETQY

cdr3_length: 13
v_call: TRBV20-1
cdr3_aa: SARDLRQGIYGYT

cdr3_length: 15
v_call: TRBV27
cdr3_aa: ASSLSGGGAGTDTQY

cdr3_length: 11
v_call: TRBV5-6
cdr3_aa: ASNYGTQETQY

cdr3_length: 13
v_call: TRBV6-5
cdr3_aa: ASSYAGVSDQPQH

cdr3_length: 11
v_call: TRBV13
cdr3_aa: ASSLGGLQGQF

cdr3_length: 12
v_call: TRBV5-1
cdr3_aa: ASSPDLAGVTQY

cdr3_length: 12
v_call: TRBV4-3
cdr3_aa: ASSQGGVGEKLF

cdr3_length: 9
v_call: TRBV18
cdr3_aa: ASSPSDGYT

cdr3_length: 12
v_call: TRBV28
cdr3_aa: ASRGSGDRCGYT

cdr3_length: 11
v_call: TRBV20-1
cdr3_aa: SVRGSSYYEQY

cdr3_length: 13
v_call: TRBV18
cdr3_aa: ASFNPSRNLYGYT

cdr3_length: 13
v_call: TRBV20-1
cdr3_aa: STRPRGSGAGTQY

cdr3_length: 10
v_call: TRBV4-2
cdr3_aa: ASSQDLTEAF

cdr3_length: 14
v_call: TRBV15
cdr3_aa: ATSRDWGSSYNEQF

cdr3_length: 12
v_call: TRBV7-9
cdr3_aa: ASTKGGEKGTQY

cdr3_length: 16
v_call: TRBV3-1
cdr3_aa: ASSPTSSGGAPTDTQY

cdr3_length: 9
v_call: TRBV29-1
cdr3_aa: STRGDYGYT

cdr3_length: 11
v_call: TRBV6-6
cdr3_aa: ASSYSSSGEQY

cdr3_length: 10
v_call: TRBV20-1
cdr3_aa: SERRGYGEQF

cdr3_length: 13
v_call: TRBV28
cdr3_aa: ASSSLDRGTHEQY

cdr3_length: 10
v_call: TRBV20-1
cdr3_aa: SAETGTYGYT

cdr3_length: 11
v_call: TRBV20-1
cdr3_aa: SARTGANQPQH

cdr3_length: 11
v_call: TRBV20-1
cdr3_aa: SASDRVWTEAF

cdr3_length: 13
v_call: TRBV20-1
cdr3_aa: SASIPSGGRDTQY

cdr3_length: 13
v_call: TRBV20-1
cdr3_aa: SASGDGGKGYGYT

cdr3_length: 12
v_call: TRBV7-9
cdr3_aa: ASRGVGQGYEQY

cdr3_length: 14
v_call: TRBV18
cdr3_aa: ASSEGQPARHNEQF

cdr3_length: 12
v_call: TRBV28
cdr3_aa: ASSRKTGAETQY

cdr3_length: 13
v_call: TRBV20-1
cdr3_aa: SASWTSGGANEQF

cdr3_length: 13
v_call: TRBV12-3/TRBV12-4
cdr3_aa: ASSLERVSDGTQY